The TCR beta chain under discussion was sequenced for a study of technical replicates of blood from a handful of donors. There are 12 residues in the CDR3. The germline gives CDR1 SNHLY, CDR2 FYNNEI. V lost 6 bases and J lost 8, with 10 bases in between. Data came from immunoSEQ multiplex PCR; TCRdb stores just in-frame clones and leaves some out. Of around 79,000 clones listed, around 92% are singletons. The clonotype was recovered from a human donor in good health. Some clones in this sample may be carry-over from other donors' samples. Material: T cells isolated from PBMCs. The J gene is TRBJ1-4, the V gene TRBV2; D not resolved. This CDR3 is CASRVYNEKLFF. The CDR3 bases are TGTGCCAGCAGGGTCTATAACGAAAAACTGTTTTTT. The full variable domain, its missing parts supplied by reference TRBV2 and TRBJ1-4, is EPEVTQTPSHQVTQMGQEVILRCVPISNHLYFYWYRQILGQKVEFLVSFYNNEISEKSEIFDDQFSVERPDGSNFTLKIRSTKLEDSAMYFCASRVYNEKLFFGSGTQLSVL.